This T cell receptor beta chain was sequenced during a study of cytomegalovirus exposure and HLA in healthy donors. Turning to the study itself: The study placed approximately 81% of its roughly 400 genotyped donors in the Caucasian-associated ancestry cluster. Study-wide results and caveats: There were several of the most significant clusters that appeared linked to common viral pathogens in a later analysis.

PCR employed 60 Vbeta and 13 Jbeta primers. Per the authors' pipeline: It was a later analysis that counted 79 million or so unique TCR beta chains, of which some 10 million were shared. TCRdb's copy holds only in-frame clones and misses some; the assay was immunoSEQ multiplex PCR. That table is the source of V, J and clone size, and D and trimming were worked out from the DNA. The sample consists of 180,000 or so clones, 82% of them appearing once. On this clone itself: Its target is unknown.

The V gene end was trimmed by 4 bases and the J gene end by 4 bases; junction bases not matched to a gene: 8. The CDR3 extends over 17 amino acids. Germline V gene sequence: CDR1 KGHSH, CDR2 LQKENI. Sequenced: PBMCs. The TCR comes from a boy aged 2 to 10 in good health and CMV-seronegative. This chain uses TRBV18 with TRBJ2-1; 12 nucleotides match TRBD2. The CDR3 region has the DNA TGTGCCAGCTCACTAATGAAGCTAGCGGGGGGGTACAATGAGCAGTTCTTC. The encoded protein is CASSLMKLAGGYNEQFF.